The 32 T cell receptor beta chains below all came from one sample that was sequenced in a study of T cell changes during pregnancy in multiple sclerosis. This table comes from immunoSEQ multiplex PCR, and its TCRdb copy is limited to in-frame clones, with some not included. The sample records tens of thousands of clones, around nine tenths being singletons. The sample consisted of CD4+ T cells from peripheral blood mononuclear cells, taken before pregnancy. The receptors shown here come from a female donor with multiple sclerosis, enrolled in a pregnancy study.

The V gene is TRBV5-1, the J gene TRBJ1-2; TRBD1 might be the D (5 bases). Germline assignment: CDR1 SGHRS and CDR2 YFSETQ. The CDR3 covers 15 residues. V lost 2 bases and J 8 bases, leaving 19 bases between the germline ends. The chain's CDR3 is CASSFSGADGLGYTF. The CDR3 coding sequence is TGCGCCAGCAGCTTTAGTGGGGCGGACGGATTGGGCTACACCTTC. Full variable domain (remainder filled in from reference TRBV5-1 and TRBJ1-2): KAGVTQTPRYLIKTRGQQVTLSCSPISGHRSVSWYQQTPGQGLQFLFEYFSETQRNKGNFPGRFSGRQFSNSRSEMNVSTLELGDSALYLCASSFSGADGLGYTFGSGTRLTVV.

V usage is TRBV5-1 and J usage is TRBJ1-2, with 7 bases lining up with TRBD1. The CDR3 is 14 amino acids. In germline, CDR1 is SGHRS, CDR2 YFSETQ. The trim removed 4 bases at V and 8 bases at J, leaving 11 bases unmatched. CDR3 sequence reads: CASSLRGDRAGYTF. The CDR3 region has the DNA TGCGCCAGCAGCCTAAGGGGCGACAGGGCGGGCTACACCTTC.

The V call is TRBV19, the J call TRBJ2-3, with TRBD2 matching 12 bases. From germline, CDR1 is LNHDA and CDR2 SQIVND (reference sequence). The CDR3 spans 17 residues. V gave up 3 bases and J gave up 3 bases; unmatched junction bases: 7. In DNA, the CDR3 is TGTGCCAGTAGTATCGGTGGACTAGCGGGGACAACAGATACGCAGTATTTT. Translation gives CASSIGGLAGTTDTQYF.

This clone has just one count. V gene TRBV19 combines with J gene TRBJ2-2; no firm D call. Germline loops: CDR1 LNHDA, CDR2 SQIVND (reference sequence). Between the trimmed V and J ends, which lost 6 bases and 13 bases, there was a span of 12 bases. This CDR3 comprises 11 residues. CDR3 loop: CASSRSIRLFF. The CDR3 bases are TGTGCCAGTAGCCGGAGCATCAGGCTGTTTTTT.

V gene TRBV30 combines with J gene TRBJ2-1; 7 bases map to TRBD2. CDR3 length equals 16 residues. CDR1 and CDR2 (germline): GTSNPN, SVGIG (reference sequence). With V trimmed by 4 bases and J by 5 bases, 14 bases remained unmatched. CDR3: CAWTAFGAGSNNEQFF. The CDR3 nucleotides are TGTGCCTGGACCGCCTTTGGAGCGGGATCTAACAATGAGCAGTTCTTC.

The chain employs TRBV30 and TRBJ1-4; 7 bases agree with TRBD1. The CDR3 is made up of 13 amino acids. Per germline, CDR1 GTSNPN and CDR2 SVGIG (reference sequence). V shed 5 bases and J 2 bases; nucleotides not matched to a gene: 2. CDR3 DNA sequence: TGTGCCTGGTCGACAGGGACTAATGAAAAACTGTTTTTT. Encoded protein: CAWSTGTNEKLFF. Full variable domain (rest looked up from reference TRBV30 and TRBJ1-4): SQTIHQWPATLVQPVGSPLSLECTVEGTSNPNLYWYRQAAGRGLQLLFYSVGIGQISSEVPQNLSASRPQDRQFILSSKKLLLSDSGFYLCAWSTGTNEKLFFGSGTQLSVL.

The rearrangement uses TRBV7-2 and TRBJ2-6, with 8 bases lining up with TRBD1. The CDR3 covers 16 residues. Trimming cost V 5 bases and J 4 bases; bases outside gene matches: 7. Germline values: CDR1 SGHTA, CDR2 FQGNSA. CDR3 in DNA: TGTGCCAGCAGCGAGAGGACAGGGTCCGGGGCCAACGTCCTGACTTTC. It encodes CASSERTGSGANVLTF. Full variable domain (missing parts from reference TRBV7-2 and TRBJ2-6): GAGVSQSPSNKVTEKGKDVELRCDPISGHTALYWYRQSLGQGLEFLIYFQGNSAPDKSGLPSDRFSAERTGGSVSTLTIQRTQQEDSAVYLCASSERTGSGANVLTFGAGSRLTVL.

The chain carries TRBV5-5 and TRBJ2-1; 9 bases map to TRBD1. This CDR3 contains 16 residues. From germline, CDR1 is SGHKS and CDR2 YYEKEE (reference sequence). V shed 4 bases and J 2 bases; nucleotides not matched to a gene: 7. Here the CDR3 reads CASSGGQGLPYNEQFF. CDR3 coding DNA: TGTGCCAGCAGCGGTGGACAGGGGTTGCCCTACAATGAGCAGTTCTTC. The whole variable domain, filled in from reference TRBV5-5 and TRBJ2-1, reads DAGVTQSPTHLIKTRGQQVTLRCSPISGHKSVSWYQQVLGQGPQFIFQYYEKEERGRGNFPDRFSARQFPNYSSELNVNALLLGDSALYLCASSGGQGLPYNEQFFGPGTRLTVL.

The chain employs TRBV5-1 and TRBJ2-7, with D perhaps TRBD2 (6 bases). V was shortened by 6 bases and J by 0 bases, with 13 bases between the two germline ends. The CDR3 loop spans 14 amino acids. Per germline, CDR1 SGHRS and CDR2 YFSETQ. The CDR3 bases are TGCGCCAGCACCAAGACGGGGGACTCCTACGAGCAGTACTTC. Protein: CASTKTGDSYEQYF.

DNA for the CDR3: TGTGCCAGCACCTGGGGACTGATCTCTGGAAACACCATATATTTT. Its translation is CASTWGLISGNTIYF. This sequence joins TRBV2 and TRBJ1-3; a possible D gene is TRBD1 (5 bases). V lost 7 bases and J lost 0, with 13 bases in between. This CDR3 region has 15 residues. Germline V CDR1 and CDR2: SNHLY, FYNNEI.

The rearrangement joins TRBV30 to TRBJ2-4, with D perhaps TRBD1 (7 bases). CDR3 length: 14 residues. The germline V gene encodes CDR1 GTSNPN and CDR2 SVGIG (reference sequence). Trimming stripped 4 bases from V and 5 bases from J, with 15 bases between. In DNA form, the CDR3 reads TGTGCCTGGACCAAAGGCGGGACAGAAAACATTCAGTACTTC. This gives the protein CAWTKGGTENIQYF.

The chain couples TRBV5-6 to TRBJ2-5, with D perhaps TRBD2 (6 bases). Trimming took off 2 bases at V and 4 bases at J, with 12 bases between the two ends. Germline-derived CDR1 and CDR2 are SGHDT and YYEEEE. The CDR3 runs 14 residues. The CDR3 DNA is TGTGCCAGCAGCTTTGGCGGAGCGGGAGAGACCCAGTACTTC. Encoded protein: CASSFGGAGETQYF.

The V and J genes are TRBV4-2 and TRBJ2-2, with 14 bases that match TRBD2. The V gene's germline CDR1 is LGHNA and CDR2 YNFKEQ. The CDR3 is 16 residues long. The J segment lost 4 bases and the V segment lost 4 bases, leaving 2 bases of the junction unmatched. The CDR3 region is CASSRGTSGGTGELFF. The DNA for the CDR3 is TGTGCCAGCAGCCGCGGGACTAGCGGGGGCACCGGGGAGCTGTTTTTT.

The genes are TRBV27 and TRBJ1-1; weak D call: TRBD1 (6 bases). The CDR3 has 15 residues. V was cut by 4 bases and J by 1 base, with 13 bases left in between. The germline CDR1 and CDR2 sequences are MNHEY and SMNVEV (reference sequence). For the CDR3, the DNA is TGTGCCAGCAGTTGGGGGGGGCTCAGGAACACTGAAGCTTTCTTT. Its translation is CASSWGGLRNTEAFF.

V is TRBV10-3 and J is TRBJ2-5; D possibly corresponds to TRBD1 (6 bases). The germline V and J ends were trimmed by 11 bases and 1 base, with 14 bases remaining between them. From germline, CDR1 is ENHRY and CDR2 SYGVKD. This CDR3 is built from 13 residues. The CDR3 nucleotides read TGTGCCTCAGGGGAAACGGGCCAAGAGACCCAGTACTTC. Protein: CASGETGQETQYF.

V usage is TRBV18 and J usage is TRBJ2-5; 9 bases fit TRBD2. The germline CDR1 and CDR2 sequences are KGHSH and LQKENI. J lost 2 bases, V lost 3 bases, and 4 bases had no gene match. The CDR3 runs 15 residues. CDR3 sequence reads: CASSPPSGIQETQYF. The CDR3 DNA is TGTGCCAGCTCACCCCCTAGCGGGATTCAAGAGACCCAGTACTTC.

The chain recombines TRBV19 with TRBJ1-2; D might be TRBD1 (5 bases). This CDR3 is built from 18 residues. CDR1 and CDR2 (germline): LNHDA, SQIVND (reference sequence). Trimming removed 7 bases at V and 4 bases at J, with 28 bases between. The chain's CDR3 is CASNHRWRGNQKIYGYTF. Written as DNA, the CDR3 is TGTGCCAGTAACCATCGGTGGAGGGGCAACCAAAAAATCTATGGCTACACCTTC. Filled out from reference TRBV19 and TRBJ1-2, the complete variable domain reads DGGITQSPKYLFRKEGQNVTLSCEQNLNHDAMYWYRQDPGQGLRLIYYSQIVNDFQKGDIAEGYSVSREKKESFPLTVTSAQKNPTAFYLCASNHRWRGNQKIYGYTFGSGTRLTVV.

This clone was counted once. This chain connects TRBV6-1 to TRBJ2-3, with TRBD2 matching 10 bases. V lost 4 bases, J lost 6 bases, and 16 bases stayed unmatched. The CDR3 has 18 residues. Germline V CDR1 and CDR2: MNHNS, SASEGT. The CDR3, as DNA: TGTGCCAGCAGTGGATGGGTGACCTCCGGGACTAGCGCCGATACGCAGTATTTT. Translating it yields CASSGWVTSGTSADTQYF.

The chain couples TRBV30 to TRBJ1-1, with a tentative D call TRBD1 (5 bases). CDR3 length equals 13 residues. The germline CDR1 and CDR2 sequences are GTSNPN and SVGIG (reference sequence). The germline V and J ends were trimmed by 2 bases and 2 bases, with 9 bases remaining between them. The CDR3 region is CAWSPGQNTEAFF. The CDR3 DNA follows: TGTGCCTGGAGTCCAGGACAAAACACTGAAGCTTTCTTT.

V gene TRBV5-4 combines with J gene TRBJ2-3; D not certain. The germline gives CDR1 SGHNT, CDR2 YYREEE (reference sequence). Between the trimmed V and J ends, which lost 2 bases and 5 bases, there was a span of 15 bases. The CDR3 loop spans 15 amino acids. The CDR3 region is CASSFGLPRLDTQYF. The CDR3 region has the DNA TGTGCCAGCAGCTTCGGTCTCCCCCGCTTAGATACGCAGTATTTT.

The chain recombines TRBV2 with TRBJ1-4; TRBD1 aligns across 9 bases. Germline assignment: CDR1 SNHLY and CDR2 FYNNEI. V shed 6 bases and J 3 bases; nucleotides not matched to a gene: 8. This CDR3 comprises 16 residues. As DNA, the CDR3 is TGTGCCAGCAGATCCGGGACAGGGCAGCCTAATGAAAAACTGTTTTTT. Amino acids: CASRSGTGQPNEKLFF.

The chain combines TRBV4-1 with TRBJ2-3; 8 nucleotides agree with TRBD2. CDR3 length: 17 amino acids. Germline values: CDR1 MGHRA, CDR2 YSYEKL. The junction had 10 bases not matched to a gene; V was cut back by 5 bases and J by 0 bases. CDR3 loop: CASSSPSGFTSTDTQYF. The CDR3 DNA is TGCGCCAGCAGCTCCCCTAGCGGGTTCACTAGCACAGATACGCAGTATTTT.

In the case of this clone: In the same sample, other DNA sequences code for this CDR3. The chain recombines TRBV6-1 with TRBJ1-5; D is uncertain. The germline V gene encodes CDR1 MNHNS and CDR2 SASEGT. The CDR3 is made up of 15 amino acids. Trimming left V 0 bases short and J 0 bases short, with 6 bases between. The CDR3 loop reads CASSEAAYSNQPQHF. CDR3 nucleotide sequence: TGTGCCAGCAGTGAAGCGGCATATAGCAATCAGCCCCAGCATTTT.

This rearrangement joins TRBV12-5 to TRBJ1-2; no clear D. CDR3 size: 13 residues. The V end lost 4 bases, the J end lost 8 bases, and 14 bases lay between the germline ends. CDR1 and CDR2 (germline): LGHNT, FRNRAP. The chain's CDR3 is CASGSYSEGGYTF. The CDR3 DNA reads as TGTGCTAGTGGTTCGTACTCTGAGGGAGGCTACACCTTC.

The rearrangement links TRBV11-2 to TRBJ2-2, with D possibly being TRBD1 (6 bases). This CDR3 has 16 residues. V dropped 5 bases and J dropped 1 base, with 14 bases sitting between them. The germline V gene encodes CDR1 SGHAT and CDR2 FQNNGV. This chain's CDR3 is CASSPWGTMNTGELFF. The DNA of the CDR3 is TGTGCCAGCAGCCCCTGGGGGACAATGAACACCGGGGAGCTGTTTTTT. Full variable domain (rest looked up from reference TRBV11-2 and TRBJ2-2): EAGVAQSPRYKIIEKRQSVAFWCNPISGHATLYWYQQILGQGPKLLIQFQNNGVVDDSQLPKDRFSAERLKGVDSTLKIQPAKLEDSAVYLCASSPWGTMNTGELFFGEGSRLTVL.

The V and J genes are TRBV5-4 and TRBJ1-2; 9 bases line up with TRBD1. V lost 5 bases and J lost 11; bases outside the gene matches: 16. The germline V gene encodes CDR1 SGHNT and CDR2 YYREEE (reference sequence). This CDR3 is built from 15 residues. In DNA form, the CDR3 reads TGTGCCAGCAGTCAGGAGGTTTCGGGACAGGGCAGTTACACCTTC. Translated, it gives CASSQEVSGQGSYTF.

The chain joins TRBV6-5 to TRBJ1-1; tentatively, D is TRBD1 (6 bases). V shed 5 bases and J shed 2 bases, with 12 bases lying between them. The V gene's germline CDR1 is MNHEY and CDR2 SVGAGI. The CDR3 length is 14 residues. CDR3 residues: CASSRRGGNTEAFF. The CDR3 nucleotides read TGTGCCAGCAGTCGCAGGGGTGGAAACACTGAAGCTTTCTTT.

V is TRBV19 and J is TRBJ2-2; 10 bases line up with TRBD2. The V gene end was trimmed by 4 bases and the J gene end by 4 bases; junction bases not matched to a gene: 12. Germline V gives CDR1 LNHDA, CDR2 SQIVND (reference sequence). The CDR3 length is 18 residues. The CDR3 region has the DNA TGTGCCAGTAGTAGGAAGTTACCGGGACTAGCGTCCACCGGGGAGCTGTTTTTT. This encodes CASSRKLPGLASTGELFF.

The chain recombines TRBV4-2 with TRBJ1-2; 8 nucleotides line up with TRBD1. The CDR3 extends over 15 amino acids. J was trimmed by 3 bases and V by 4 bases; bases with no gene match: 7. Looked up from germline, CDR1 is LGHNA and CDR2 is YNFKEQ. CDR3 loop: CASSLRTGNDYGYTF. The DNA of the CDR3 is TGTGCCAGCAGCCTTCGGACAGGGAACGACTATGGCTACACCTTC.

This sequence joins TRBV11-1 and TRBJ2-3; perhaps TRBD2 as D (5 bases). Deletions cut 7 bases from V and 1 base from J, with 12 bases between. Per the germline V gene, CDR1 is SGHAT and CDR2 is FQDESV (reference sequence). The CDR3 is made up of 14 amino acids. The DNA for the CDR3 is TGTGCCAGCACTCTCGGAGGCGGCACAGATACGCAGTATTTT. It encodes CASTLGGGTDTQYF.

The chain combines TRBV27 with TRBJ1-2; D may be TRBD1 (6 bases). Looked up from germline, CDR1 is MNHEY and CDR2 is SMNVEV (reference sequence). V was shortened by 6 bases and J by 2 bases, with 16 bases between the two germline ends. This CDR3 is 15 amino acids long. The CDR3 protein is CASSPRDNQNYGYTF. The CDR3, as DNA: TGTGCCAGCAGCCCTCGGGACAACCAGAACTATGGCTACACCTTC.

V gene TRBV7-2 combines with J gene TRBJ2-3; 7 nucleotides line up with TRBD2. Looked up from germline, CDR1 is SGHTA and CDR2 is FQGNSA. Trimming cost V 5 bases and J 6 bases; bases outside gene matches: 8. CDR3 length: 14 residues. CDR3 protein: CASSQAGRADTQYF. In nucleotides, the CDR3 is TGTGCCAGCAGCCAAGCGGGACGTGCCGATACGCAGTATTTT. Full variable domain (outside the CDR3, taken from reference TRBV7-2 and TRBJ2-3): GAGVSQSPSNKVTEKGKDVELRCDPISGHTALYWYRQSLGQGLEFLIYFQGNSAPDKSGLPSDRFSAERTGGSVSTLTIQRTQQEDSAVYLCASSQAGRADTQYFGPGTRLTVL.